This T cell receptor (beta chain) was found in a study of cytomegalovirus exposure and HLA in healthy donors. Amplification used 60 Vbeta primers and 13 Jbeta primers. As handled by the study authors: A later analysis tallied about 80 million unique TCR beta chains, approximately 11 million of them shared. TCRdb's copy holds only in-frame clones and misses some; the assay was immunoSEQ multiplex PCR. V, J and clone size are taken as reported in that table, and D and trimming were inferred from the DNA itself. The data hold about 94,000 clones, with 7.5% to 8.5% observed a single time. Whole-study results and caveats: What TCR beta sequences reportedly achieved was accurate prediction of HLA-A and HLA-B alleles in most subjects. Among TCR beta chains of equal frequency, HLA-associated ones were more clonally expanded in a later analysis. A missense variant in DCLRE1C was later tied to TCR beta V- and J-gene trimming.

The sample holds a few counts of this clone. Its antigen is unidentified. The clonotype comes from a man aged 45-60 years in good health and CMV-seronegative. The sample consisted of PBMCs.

Here the CDR3 reads CASSVQGLDTQYF. CDR3 DNA sequence: TGTGCCAGCAGCGTACAGGGGTTAGATACGCAGTATTTT. The V call is TRBV9, the J call TRBJ2-3; D perhaps matches TRBD1 (6 bases). V lost 1 base, J lost 5 bases, and 8 bases lay in between. This CDR3 is 13 amino acids long. Germline V gene lookup returns CDR1 SGDLS and CDR2 YYNGEE.